Here is one TCR beta chain with its context. Its antigen is not identified. The data are from a study of cytomegalovirus exposure and HLA in healthy donors. 60 Vbeta and 13 Jbeta primers were used in PCR. Sequencing was performed with immunoSEQ multiplex PCR; in TCRdb, only in-frame clones are kept and a portion is missing. This table has over 70,000 clones, 65% to 75% appearing once. General study findings and limits: The authors enumerated around 150 TCR beta chains as linked to cytomegalovirus. An observed cluster of highly shared sequence variants was recorded as a likely sequencing artifact.

Trimming at V came to 4 bases and at J to 3 bases, leaving 2 bases not matched to a gene. The germline V gene encodes CDR1 ENHRY and CDR2 SYGVKD. The CDR3 spans 13 residues. This sequence originates from a man in his forties or fifties in good health and CMV-seropositive. The chain couples TRBV10-3 to TRBJ1-1, with 7 bases that match TRBD1. Sequenced sample: PBMCs. CDR3 protein: CAISVDRDTEAFF. The CDR3 DNA sequence: TGTGCCATCAGTGTCGACAGGGACACTGAAGCTTTCTTT.